Below, one TCR beta chain is given with its context. Antigen: not known. This sample is drawn from a study of shared clonotypes between healthy human individuals. Looking at the study overall: CD8 memory received one plate per donor, CD8 naive two, CD4 memory three and CD4 naive three.

The junction had 7 bases not matched to a gene; V was cut back by 3 bases and J by 4 bases. CDR1 is SGDLS and CDR2 is YYNGEE in the germline V gene. The CDR3 has 16 residues. The repertoire was sequenced with immunoSEQ multiplex PCR; TCRdb's copy has only in-frame clones and lacks some. The repertoire includes about 1.1 million clones, around three quarters of them detected once, and 0.6% to 0.7% sits in the top ten. General study findings and limits: The authors sampled blood alone, and tissue repertoires likely differ. Naive CD4 clonotypes were shared across several donors at roughly 5.5%. Non-shared clonotypes displayed generation probabilities falling below those of clonotypes present in all four donors.

The specimen sequenced was memory CD4+ T cells from PBMCs. Described subset: CD45RA-negative fraction. This sequence was found in a man in his late teens or twenties in good health. Some clones in this sample may be carry-over from other donors' samples. V usage is TRBV9 and J usage is TRBJ2-1, with 10 positions matching TRBD2. The CDR3 DNA follows: TGTGCCAGCAGCGAACGGGGACTAGCGAAGTACAATGAGCAGTTCTTC. As protein: CASSERGLAKYNEQFF.